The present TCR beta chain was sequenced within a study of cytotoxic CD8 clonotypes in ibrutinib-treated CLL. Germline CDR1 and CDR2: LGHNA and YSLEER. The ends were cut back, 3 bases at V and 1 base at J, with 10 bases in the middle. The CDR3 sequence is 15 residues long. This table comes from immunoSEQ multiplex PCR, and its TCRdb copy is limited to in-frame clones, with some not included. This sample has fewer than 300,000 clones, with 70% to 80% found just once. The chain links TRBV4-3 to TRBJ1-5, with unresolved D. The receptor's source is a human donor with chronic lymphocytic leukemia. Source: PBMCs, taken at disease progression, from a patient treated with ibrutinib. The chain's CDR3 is CASSQSIRSNQPQHF. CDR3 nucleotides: TGCGCCAGCAGCCAGTCGATCAGGAGCAATCAGCCCCAGCATTTT.